This T cell receptor (beta chain) came from a study of CDR3 diversity in severe acne. Via MiXCR, TCRdb re-called the PCR reads, giving one row per CDR3 protein. Here the sample spans more than 85,000 distinct CDR3 sequences, about 48% being singletons. Germline V gene data show CDR1 as SGHNT and CDR2 as YYREEE (reference sequence). CDR3 length equals 17 residues. The ends were cut back, 0 bases at V and 1 base at J, with 16 bases in the middle. The receptor comes from a male donor in good health, serving as a control. This chain connects TRBV5-4 to TRBJ2-5; possibly TRBD2 for D (6 bases). Specimen: blood. The CDR3 DNA sequence: TGTGCCAGCAGCTTGGGGGGAGCGGGCGGGCCCCAAGAGACCCAGTACTTC. Translated, it gives CASSLGGAGGPQETQYF. Full variable domain (missing parts from reference TRBV5-4 and TRBJ2-5): ETGVTQSPTHLIKTRGQQVTLRCSSQSGHNTVSWYQQALGQGPQFIFQYYREEENGRGNFPPRFSGLQFPNYSSELNVNALELDDSALYLCASSLGGAGGPQETQYFGPGTRLLVL.